This section outlines one T cell receptor (beta chain) sequence together with its context. These data are taken from a study of blood T cell repertoires in COVID-19. About the research overall: Sites across the United States, Italy and Spain contributed samples from acute and convalescent COVID-19. T cells, B-cell-depleted T cells, or PBMCs supplied cDNA or gDNA.

In the original processing: It was from reference gene primer amplification that nucleated cell counts were estimated. Using immunoSEQ multiplex PCR, the repertoire was profiled, and TCRdb retains in-frame clones only, with some absent. V and J calls and clone size come straight from that table; D and trimming were deduced from the DNA. The data hold about 670,000 clones, with 85% to 90% observed a single time. The CDR3 covers 14 residues. Germline-derived CDR1 and CDR2 are MNHNY and SVGAGI (reference sequence). With 7 bases removed from V and 1 base from J, the gap between germline ends came to 13 bases.

The J gene is TRBJ1-1, the V gene TRBV6-6; D perhaps matches TRBD1 (5 bases). The specimen was peripheral blood. The TCR originated in a woman aged 18-29 years with acute or convalescent COVID-19. This CDR3 is CASTTGGGNTEAFF. In nucleotides, the CDR3 is TGTGCCAGCACCACCGGGGGGGGGAACACTGAAGCTTTCTTT.